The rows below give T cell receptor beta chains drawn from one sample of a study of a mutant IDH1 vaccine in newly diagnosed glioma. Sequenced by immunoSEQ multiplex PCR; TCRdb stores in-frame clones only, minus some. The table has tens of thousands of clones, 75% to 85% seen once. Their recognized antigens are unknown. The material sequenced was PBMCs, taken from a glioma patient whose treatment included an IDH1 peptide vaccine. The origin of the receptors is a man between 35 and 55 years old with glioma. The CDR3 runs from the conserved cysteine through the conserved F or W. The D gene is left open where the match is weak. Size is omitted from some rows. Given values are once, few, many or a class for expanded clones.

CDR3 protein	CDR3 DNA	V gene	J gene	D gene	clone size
CASSLDPGTPYEQYF	TGTGCCAGCAGCTTGGATCCAGGGACTCCCTACGAGCAGTACTTC	TRBV5-5	TRBJ2-7	.	once
CAWSTGTSGSREQYF	TGTGCCTGGAGTACCGGGACTAGCGGGTCTCGGGAGCAGTACTTC	TRBV30	TRBJ2-7	TRBD2	once
CASSASGQNQPQHF	TGTGCCAGCAGCGCTTCGGGACAAAATCAGCCCCAGCATTTT	TRBV2	TRBJ1-5	.	once
CASSYAGAGGYTF	TGTGCCAGCAGTTACGCGGGAGCGGGTGGCTACACCTTC	TRBV6-5	TRBJ1-2	.	.
CASRPGRAGGELFF	TGTGCCAGCAGACCAGGCCGGGCGGGCGGGGAGCTGTTTTTT	TRBV6-6	TRBJ2-2	.	.
CASSDSSGGADTQYF	TGTGCCAGCAGTGACTCGAGCGGGGGGGCAGATACGCAGTATTTT	TRBV6-4	TRBJ2-3	TRBD2	few
CASSSGGPQSNQPQHF	TGTGCCAGCAGTTCAGGGGGTCCCCAGAGCAATCAGCCCCAGCATTTT	TRBV6-5	TRBJ1-5	TRBD1	.
CASSALRWDEQFF	TGTGCCAGCAGCGCACTCAGGTGGGATGAGCAGTTCTTC	TRBV9	TRBJ2-1	.	.
CASSENPSDTEAFF	TGTGCCAGCAGTGAGAACCCCTCGGACACTGAAGCTTTCTTT	TRBV2	TRBJ1-1	.	.
CASSPGGNTGYTF	TGTGCCAGCTCACCGGGAGGGAATACGGGCTACACCTTC	TRBV18	TRBJ1-2	.	.
CASSYGGNTEAFF	TGTGCCAGCAGTTACGGAGGGAACACTGAAGCTTTCTTT	TRBV6-5	TRBJ1-1	.	.
CASREGGPYEQYF	TGTGCCAGCAGAGAGGGAGGCCCCTACGAGCAGTACTTC	TRBV6-1	TRBJ2-7	.	.
CASSSGTGFQPQHF	TGTGCCAGCAGCTCCGGGACAGGGTTTCAGCCCCAGCATTTT	TRBV6-5	TRBJ1-5	TRBD1	few
CAWSIPIRGFNEKLFF	TGTGCCTGGAGTATCCCCATCCGGGGTTTTAATGAAAAACTGTTTTTT	TRBV30	TRBJ1-4	.	.